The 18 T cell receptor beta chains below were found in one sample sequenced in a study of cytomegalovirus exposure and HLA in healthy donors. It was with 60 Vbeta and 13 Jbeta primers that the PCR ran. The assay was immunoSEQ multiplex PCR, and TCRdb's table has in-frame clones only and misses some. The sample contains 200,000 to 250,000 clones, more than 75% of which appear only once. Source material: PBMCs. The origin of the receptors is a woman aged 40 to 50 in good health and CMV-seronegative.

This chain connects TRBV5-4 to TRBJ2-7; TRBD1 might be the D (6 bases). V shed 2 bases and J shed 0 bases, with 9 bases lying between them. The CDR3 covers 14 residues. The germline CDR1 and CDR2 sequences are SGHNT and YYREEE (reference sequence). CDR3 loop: CASSLDRSSYEQYF. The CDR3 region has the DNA TGTGCCAGCAGCTTAGACAGGAGCTCCTACGAGCAGTACTTC.

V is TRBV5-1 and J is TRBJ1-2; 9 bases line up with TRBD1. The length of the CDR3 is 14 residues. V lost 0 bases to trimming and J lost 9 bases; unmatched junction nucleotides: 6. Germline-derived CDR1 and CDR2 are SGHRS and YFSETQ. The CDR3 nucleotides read TGCGCCAGCAGCTTGGCTGGGACAGGGTTGAGCTACACCTTC. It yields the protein CASSLAGTGLSYTF.

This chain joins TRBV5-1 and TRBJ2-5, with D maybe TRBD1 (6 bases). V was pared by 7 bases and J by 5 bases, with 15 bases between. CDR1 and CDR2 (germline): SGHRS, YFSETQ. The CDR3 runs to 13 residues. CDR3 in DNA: TGCGCCAGCGACCAGGGGTTTGGGGAGACCCAGTACTTC. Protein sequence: CASDQGFGETQYF.

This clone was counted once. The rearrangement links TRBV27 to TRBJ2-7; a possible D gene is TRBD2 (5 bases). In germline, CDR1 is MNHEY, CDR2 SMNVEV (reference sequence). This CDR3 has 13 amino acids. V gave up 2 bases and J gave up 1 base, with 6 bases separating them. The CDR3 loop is CASSLGESYEQYF. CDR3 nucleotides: TGTGCCAGCAGTTTAGGGGAGTCCTACGAGCAGTACTTC.

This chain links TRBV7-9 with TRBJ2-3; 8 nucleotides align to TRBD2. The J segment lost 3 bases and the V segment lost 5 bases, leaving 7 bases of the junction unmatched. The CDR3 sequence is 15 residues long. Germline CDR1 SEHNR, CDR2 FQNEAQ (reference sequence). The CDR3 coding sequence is TGTGCCAGCAGCCCAGCGGGAGAGTTGACAGATACGCAGTATTTT. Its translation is CASSPAGELTDTQYF.

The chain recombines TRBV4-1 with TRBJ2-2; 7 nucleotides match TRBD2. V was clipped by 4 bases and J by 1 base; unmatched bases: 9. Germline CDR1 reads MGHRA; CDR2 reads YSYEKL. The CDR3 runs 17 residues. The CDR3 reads CASSLLAASGNTGELFF. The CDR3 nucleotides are TGCGCCAGCAGCCTTCTAGCGGCTAGCGGGAACACCGGGGAGCTGTTTTTT.

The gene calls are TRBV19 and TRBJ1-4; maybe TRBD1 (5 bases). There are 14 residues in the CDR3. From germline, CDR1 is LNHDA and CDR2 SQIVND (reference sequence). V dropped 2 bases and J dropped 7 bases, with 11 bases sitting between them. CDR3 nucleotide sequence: TGTGCCAGTAGTATAAAGGGGTTGGGTGAAAAACTGTTTTTT. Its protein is CASSIKGLGEKLFF.

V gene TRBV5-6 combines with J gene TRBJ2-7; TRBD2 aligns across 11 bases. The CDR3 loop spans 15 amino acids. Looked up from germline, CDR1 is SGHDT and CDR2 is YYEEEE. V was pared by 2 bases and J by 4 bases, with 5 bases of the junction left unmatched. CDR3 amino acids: CASSLRTSGLYEQYF. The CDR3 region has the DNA TGTGCCAGCAGCTTAAGGACTAGCGGGTTGTACGAGCAGTACTTC.

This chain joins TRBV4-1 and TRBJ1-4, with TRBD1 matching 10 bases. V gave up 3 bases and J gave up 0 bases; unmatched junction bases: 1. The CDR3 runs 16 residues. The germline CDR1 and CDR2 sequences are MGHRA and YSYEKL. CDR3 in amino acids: CASSQGQGPTNEKLFF. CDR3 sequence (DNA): TGCGCCAGCAGCCAGGGACAGGGGCCAACTAATGAAAAACTGTTTTTT.

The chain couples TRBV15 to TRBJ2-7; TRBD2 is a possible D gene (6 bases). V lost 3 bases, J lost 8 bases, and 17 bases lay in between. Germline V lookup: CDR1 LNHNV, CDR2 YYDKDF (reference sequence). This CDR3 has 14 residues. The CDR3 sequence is CATSSRDWGRQQYF. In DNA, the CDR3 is TGTGCCACCAGCAGCCGGGACTGGGGCCGTCAGCAGTACTTC.

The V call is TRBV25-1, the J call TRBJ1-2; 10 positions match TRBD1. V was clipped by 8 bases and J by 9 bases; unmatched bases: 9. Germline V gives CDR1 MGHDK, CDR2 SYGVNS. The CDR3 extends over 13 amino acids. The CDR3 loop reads CASVPRDRGRYTF. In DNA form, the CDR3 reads TGTGCCAGCGTCCCCCGGGACAGGGGACGCTACACCTTC.

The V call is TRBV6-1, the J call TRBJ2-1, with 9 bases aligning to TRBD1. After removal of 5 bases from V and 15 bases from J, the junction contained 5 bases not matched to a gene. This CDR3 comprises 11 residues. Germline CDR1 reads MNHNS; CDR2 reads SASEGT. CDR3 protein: CASSSGTGSFF. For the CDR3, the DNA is TGTGCCAGCAGTTCCGGGACAGGGTCGTTCTTC.

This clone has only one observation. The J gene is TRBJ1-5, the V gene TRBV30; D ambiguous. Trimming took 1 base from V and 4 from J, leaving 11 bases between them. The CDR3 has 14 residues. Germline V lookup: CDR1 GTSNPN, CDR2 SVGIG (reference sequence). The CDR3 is CAWSDFSGNQPQHF. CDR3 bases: TGTGCCTGGAGTGATTTTTCCGGTAATCAGCCCCAGCATTTT.

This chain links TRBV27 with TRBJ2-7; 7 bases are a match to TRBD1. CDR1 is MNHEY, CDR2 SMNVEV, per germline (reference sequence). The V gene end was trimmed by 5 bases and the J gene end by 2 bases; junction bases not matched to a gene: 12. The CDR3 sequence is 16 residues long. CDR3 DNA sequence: TGTGCCAGCAGTCAATATACCCCTGGACAGGCCTACGAGCAGTACTTC. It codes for CASSQYTPGQAYEQYF.

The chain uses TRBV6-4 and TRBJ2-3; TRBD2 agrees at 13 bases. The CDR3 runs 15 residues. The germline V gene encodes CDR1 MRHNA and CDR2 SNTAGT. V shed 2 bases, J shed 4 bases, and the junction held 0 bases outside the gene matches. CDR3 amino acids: CASSDTSGRADTQYF. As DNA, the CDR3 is TGTGCCAGCAGTGACACTAGCGGGAGGGCAGATACGCAGTATTTT.

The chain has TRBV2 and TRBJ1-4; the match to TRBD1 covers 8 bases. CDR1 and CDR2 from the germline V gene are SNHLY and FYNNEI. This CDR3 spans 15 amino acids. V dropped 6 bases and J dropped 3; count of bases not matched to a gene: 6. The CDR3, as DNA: TGTGCCAGCAGGGACAGGGTCTTGTCTAATGAAAAACTGTTTTTT. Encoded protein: CASRDRVLSNEKLFF.

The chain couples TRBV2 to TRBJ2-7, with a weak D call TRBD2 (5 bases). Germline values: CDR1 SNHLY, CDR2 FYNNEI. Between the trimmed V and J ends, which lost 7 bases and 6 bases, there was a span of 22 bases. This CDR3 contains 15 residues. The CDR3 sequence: CASTVDAGERAEQYF. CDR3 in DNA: TGTGCCAGCACCGTGGACGCGGGCGAAAGGGCCGAGCAGTACTTC. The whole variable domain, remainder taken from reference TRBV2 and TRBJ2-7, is EPEVTQTPSHQVTQMGQEVILRCVPISNHLYFYWYRQILGQKVEFLVSFYNNEISEKSEIFDDQFSVERPDGSNFTLKIRSTKLEDSAMYFCASTVDAGERAEQYFGPGTRLTVT.

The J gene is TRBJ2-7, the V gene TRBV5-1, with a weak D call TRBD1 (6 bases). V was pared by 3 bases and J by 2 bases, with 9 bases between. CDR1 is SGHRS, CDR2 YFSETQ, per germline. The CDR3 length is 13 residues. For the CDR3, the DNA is TGCGCCAGCAGCTCCGGGACAACCTACGAGCAGTACTTC. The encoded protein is CASSSGTTYEQYF.